These 3 T cell receptor beta chains originate from one sample sequenced in a study of cytomegalovirus exposure and HLA in healthy donors. It was with 60 Vbeta and 13 Jbeta primers that the PCR ran. Method: immunoSEQ multiplex PCR; TCRdb's copy keeps in-frame clones and lacks some. The sample lists 150,000 to 200,000 clones; less than 90% were seen once. Sequences were obtained from PBMCs. These receptors were obtained from a man in his fifties in good health and CMV-seronegative.

This chain joins TRBV18 and TRBJ1-6, with D maybe TRBD1 (6 bases). Trimming stripped 5 bases from V and 10 bases from J, with 15 bases between. The CDR3 contains 14 residues. Per the germline V gene, CDR1 is KGHSH and CDR2 is LQKENI. The CDR3 protein is CASSTNRDKSPLHF. As DNA, the CDR3 is TGTGCCAGCTCAACAAACAGGGACAAGTCACCCCTCCACTTT.

Written as DNA, the CDR3 is TGTGCCAGCAGCTCACCGGGACAGCAAGAGACCCAGTACTTC. This translates into CASSSPGQQETQYF. The V gene is TRBV5-4, the J gene TRBJ2-5; 7 positions agree with TRBD1. This CDR3 spans 14 amino acids. CDR1 and CDR2 from the germline V gene are SGHNT and YYREEE (reference sequence). V shed 3 bases and J 2 bases; nucleotides not matched to a gene: 4.

V and J are TRBV7-2 and TRBJ2-5; 11 bases agree with TRBD2. The J call may be faulty, since TRBJ2-7 better matches the DNA end. Germline-derived CDR1 and CDR2 are SGHTA and FQGNSA. This CDR3 is built from 14 residues. The CDR3 spells CASSFAGTSGEQYF. CDR3 nucleotides: TGTGCCAGCAGCTTCGCCGGGACTAGCGGCGAGCAGTACTTC.